This entry concerns a single TCR beta chain. Its antigen is undetermined. Single TCR cDNA molecules each had their own unique molecular identifier. MiXCR, applied by TCRdb to the 5' RACE reads, yields one record per CDR3 protein. The sample lists fewer than 45,000 distinct CDR3 sequences, 6.8% seen once, with around two fifths in the top ten. This sample stems from a study of spatial heterogeneity in lung cancer. Notes on the study in general: At tumor resection, ubiquitous expanded TCRs were detected in blood more often than later.

Time point: sample taken at primary tumor resection. The CDR3 length is 17 residues. V lost 1 base and J lost 0; bases outside the gene matches: 8. Germline CDR1 is SGHVS and CDR2 is FNYEAQ. This sample comprised PBMCs, obtained at surgery. The chain carries TRBV7-6 and TRBJ2-5; 7 nucleotides line up with TRBD2. The origin of this receptor is a female donor with early-stage non-small cell lung cancer. The CDR3 loop is CASSLDRRAGHQETQYF. The DNA of the CDR3 is TGTGCCAGCAGCTTAGACCGGCGAGCGGGGCACCAAGAGACCCAGTACTTC.